Presented here are 13 T cell receptor beta chains from one specimen sequenced in a study of OX40 agonist ivuxolimab in advanced cancers. Measured with immunoSEQ multiplex PCR; TCRdb has only the in-frame clones, and not every one. Of 60,000 to 80,000 clones in the sample, roughly four fifths are singletons; the top ten hold 4.4%. Sequences were derived from CD4+ or CD8+ T cells sorted from blood, sampled in a trial of the OX40 agonist ivuxolimab. These receptors were collected from an adult with an advanced solid tumor such as melanoma, head and neck, liver or kidney cancer.

In DNA form, the CDR3 reads TGTGCCACCAGCAGAGGACAGGGGTTCACCGGGGAGCTGTTTTTT. It encodes CATSRGQGFTGELFF. The chain employs TRBV15 and TRBJ2-2, with 8 positions matching TRBD1. The germline V gene has CDR1 LNHNV and CDR2 YYDKDF (reference sequence). With 1 base clipped from V and 4 bases from J, the junction kept 2 bases outside the gene matches. The CDR3 is made up of 15 amino acids.

The chain is built from TRBV7-6 and TRBJ1-2; D remains ambiguous. Looked up from germline, CDR1 is SGHVS and CDR2 is FNYEAQ. V lost 3 bases, J lost 4 bases, and 9 bases lay in between. The CDR3 runs 13 residues. CDR3: CASSFGQIYGYTF. DNA for the CDR3: TGTGCCAGCAGCTTCGGGCAGATCTATGGCTACACCTTC.

V is TRBV27 and J is TRBJ1-2, with TRBD1 matching over 8 bases. The trim removed 5 bases at V and 6 bases at J, leaving 17 bases unmatched. The CDR3 covers 17 residues. Germline CDR1 reads MNHEY; CDR2 reads SMNVEV (reference sequence). As DNA, the CDR3 is TGTGCCAGCAGTCCCAATCCCGGACAGGGTAGGGGGAATGGCTACACCTTC. Translating it yields CASSPNPGQGRGNGYTF.

V usage is TRBV5-5 and J usage is TRBJ1-3, with D possibly TRBD1 on 5 matching bases. Germline V lookup: CDR1 SGHKS, CDR2 YYEKEE (reference sequence). The CDR3 is 15 residues long. The V end lost 4 bases, the J end lost 1 base, and 12 bases lay between the germline ends. In DNA form, the CDR3 reads TGTGCCAGCAGCCCAGGGATAGAGTCTGGAAACACCATATATTTT. Its protein product is CASSPGIESGNTIYF.

V gene TRBV5-1 combines with J gene TRBJ2-5, with D possibly being TRBD2 (6 bases). In germline, CDR1 is SGHRS, CDR2 YFSETQ. Trimming left V 4 bases short and J 5 bases short, with 9 bases between. This CDR3 has 12 amino acids. The CDR3 loop is CASSLEGETQYF. For the CDR3, the DNA is TGCGCCAGCAGCCTGGAGGGGGAGACCCAGTACTTC.

This clone was seen only once. The CDR3 protein is CASSADDTDTQYF. The CDR3 DNA follows: TGTGCCAGCAGCGCGGACGACACAGATACGCAGTATTTT. The chain recombines TRBV9 with TRBJ2-3; D not resolved. This CDR3 has 13 residues. The V end was cut by 3 bases, the J end by 2 bases, with 7 bases between. Germline V gene lookup returns CDR1 SGDLS and CDR2 YYNGEE. The full variable domain, in which reference TRBV9 and TRBJ2-3 provide the parts outside the CDR3, is DSGVTQTPKHLITATGQRVTLRCSPRSGDLSVYWYQQSLDQGLQFLIQYYNGEERAKGNILERFSAQQFPDLHSELNLSSLELGDSALYFCASSADDTDTQYFGPGTRLTVL.

This rearrangement joins TRBV18 to TRBJ2-7, with 11 bases lining up with TRBD2. Germline lookup yields CDR1 KGHSH and CDR2 LQKENI. Trimming at V came to 3 bases and at J to 4 bases, leaving 2 bases not matched to a gene. This CDR3 comprises 14 residues. The CDR3: CASSPGLAVYEQYF. DNA for the CDR3: TGTGCCAGCTCACCGGGACTAGCGGTTTACGAGCAGTACTTC.

The chain is built from TRBV6-1 and TRBJ1-6; D unresolved. The CDR3 totals 15 residues. Germline V gene data show CDR1 as MNHNS and CDR2 as SASEGT. The V and J ends lost 3 bases and 8 bases respectively, with 14 bases between them. The CDR3 is CASSEYRDHDSPLHF. The CDR3 DNA reads TGTGCCAGCAGTGAGTACAGAGATCATGATTCACCCCTCCACTTT.

This chain uses TRBV7-3 with TRBJ2-3; D could derive from TRBD1 or TRBD2 (7 bases each). Germline CDR1 is SGHTA and CDR2 is FQGTGA. The germline V and J ends were trimmed by 3 bases and 2 bases, with 12 bases remaining between them. CDR3 length: 15 amino acids. CDR3 region: CASSFRGGATDTQYF. In DNA, the CDR3 is TGTGCCAGCAGCTTCAGGGGGGGCGCCACAGATACGCAGTATTTT.

V is TRBV6-1 and J is TRBJ2-7; no clear D. This CDR3 spans 14 amino acids. CDR1 is MNHNS and CDR2 is SASEGT in the germline V gene. Trimming stripped 6 bases from V and 3 bases from J, with 15 bases between. CDR3 bases: TGTGCCAGCAGGGTGATCGGACCTGACTACGAGCAGTACTTC. It codes for CASRVIGPDYEQYF.

The chain uses TRBV6-5 and TRBJ1-4; D call uncertain. The germline V and J ends were trimmed by 0 bases and 3 bases, with 8 bases remaining between them. Germline CDR1 and CDR2: MNHEY and SVGAGI. The CDR3 consists of 15 residues. The DNA of the CDR3 is TGTGCCAGCAGTTACTCTGGCAGACCTAATGAAAAACTGTTTTTT. This translates into CASSYSGRPNEKLFF.

This chain uses TRBV6-4 with TRBJ2-7, with 11 bases fitting TRBD2. This CDR3 spans 15 amino acids. Germline CDR1 and CDR2: MRHNA and SNTAGT. V shed 4 bases, J shed 3 bases, and the junction held 5 bases outside the gene matches. CDR3 loop: CASSGLAGLSYEQYF. The DNA of the CDR3 is TGTGCCAGCAGTGGACTAGCGGGGCTCAGCTACGAGCAGTACTTC.

The genes are TRBV7-2 and TRBJ1-5; D uncertain. Germline V lookup: CDR1 SGHTA, CDR2 FQGNSA. Trimming left V 3 bases short and J 3 bases short, with 9 bases between. The CDR3 sequence is 14 residues long. This CDR3 reads CASSFGGYNQPQHF. CDR3 coding DNA: TGTGCCAGCAGCTTCGGAGGGTACAATCAGCCCCAGCATTTT.